The present TCR beta chain was sequenced within a study of blood T cell repertoires in COVID-19. Only a few counts were recorded for this clone. In the source study's methods: It was from reference gene primer amplification that nucleated cell counts were estimated. Assay: immunoSEQ multiplex PCR; the TCRdb copy retains only in-frame clones and omits some. V, J and clone size derive from that table, while D and trimming were established from the DNA sequence. The sample comprises some 240,000 clones, about 90% of which are singletons, and 2.5% to 3.5% rests with the top ten. Participant age was roughly 18 to 95 years, and participants resided in around 24 US areas. Cohort allocation depended upon clinical history that participants reported. Participants classified as exposed had met a COVID-19 case within 2 weeks before study entry. This CDR3 contains 12 residues. Germline loops: CDR1 MNHEY, CDR2 SMNVEV (reference sequence). V lost 6 bases and J lost 7, with 12 bases in between.

The chain has TRBV27 and TRBJ1-2; D is ambiguous. The sample comprised PBMCs or T cells enriched from blood (not recorded which). The TCR sequence derives from a woman aged 40-49 years who had been exposed to COVID-19. This chain's CDR3 is CASRGGAGGYTF. DNA for the CDR3: TGTGCCAGCAGGGGAGGCGCGGGTGGCTACACCTTC.